The next 17 T cell receptor beta chains were all read from a single sample in a study of blood T cell repertoires in COVID-19. Profiling relied on immunoSEQ multiplex PCR, and the TCRdb table lists in-frame clones only, not all of them. The sample has fewer than 150,000 clones, about 86% seen once. The specimen sequenced was peripheral blood. These receptors all come from a woman in her fifties or sixties with acute or convalescent COVID-19.

The chain is built from TRBV19 and TRBJ2-7, with D uncertain. Trimming cost V 3 bases and J 3 bases, with 15 bases left between them. The CDR3 is made up of 15 amino acids. Germline assignment: CDR1 LNHDA and CDR2 SQIVND (reference sequence). CDR3 sequence: CASSISAFSLYEQYF. The CDR3 DNA reads as TGTGCCAGTAGTATCAGCGCCTTCTCCCTCTACGAGCAGTACTTC.

This clone was detected only once. The genes are TRBV5-8 and TRBJ1-1; weak D call: TRBD1 (6 bases). Germline lookup yields CDR1 SGHTS and CDR2 YDEGEE. The germline V and J ends were trimmed by 0 bases and 4 bases, with 10 bases remaining between them. This CDR3 contains 14 residues. The CDR3 bases are TGTGCCAGCAGCTTGGGGGACATCATCACTGAAGCTTTCTTT. It yields the protein CASSLGDIITEAFF.

The V gene is TRBV5-1, the J gene TRBJ2-3; D ambiguous. Trimming shortened V by 0 bases and J by 0 bases, and 14 bases separated the two germline ends. Germline CDR1 is SGHRS and CDR2 is YFSETQ. The CDR3 runs to 17 residues. The CDR3 loop is CASSLGLEPPSTDTQYF. In nucleotides, the CDR3 is TGCGCCAGCAGCTTGGGTCTTGAGCCTCCTAGCACAGATACGCAGTATTTT.

This clone occurred once. The chain employs TRBV5-1 and TRBJ1-6, with D hard to call. This CDR3 region has 16 residues. Trimming removed 4 bases from V and 6 bases from J, with 17 bases in between. CDR1 SGHRS and CDR2 YFSETQ come from the germline V gene. In DNA form, the CDR3 reads TGCGCCAGCAGCCTGGTTGTTTCAAGCGGTAATTCACCCCTCCACTTT. Protein: CASSLVVSSGNSPLHF. The entire variable domain, with the rest obtained from reference TRBV5-1 and TRBJ1-6, is as follows: KAGVTQTPRYLIKTRGQQVTLSCSPISGHRSVSWYQQTPGQGLQFLFEYFSETQRNKGNFPGRFSGRQFSNSRSEMNVSTLELGDSALYLCASSLVVSSGNSPLHFGNGTRLTVT.

This rearrangement joins TRBV11-2 to TRBJ1-1; D not resolved. V was clipped by 1 base and J by 7 bases, with 4 bases between them. Per germline, CDR1 SGHAT and CDR2 FQNNGV. This CDR3 contains 11 residues. The CDR3 coding sequence is TGTGCCAGCAGCTTAGGAGTTGAAGCTTTCTTT. Amino acids: CASSLGVEAFF.

V and J are TRBV30 and TRBJ1-4; no firm D call. With 0 bases removed from V and 5 bases from J, the gap between germline ends came to 7 bases. This CDR3 is built from 13 residues. Per the germline V gene, CDR1 is GTSNPN and CDR2 is SVGIG (reference sequence). The CDR3 spells CAWSVQRNEKLFF. CDR3 DNA: TGTGCCTGGAGTGTTCAGAGGAATGAAAAACTGTTTTTT.

The chain uses TRBV5-4 and TRBJ2-3; 11 bases are shared with TRBD2. The germline CDR1 and CDR2 sequences are SGHNT and YYREEE (reference sequence). J was trimmed by 0 bases and V by 1 base; bases with no gene match: 4. This CDR3 is 17 amino acids long. CDR3 nucleotide sequence: TGTGCCAGCAGCTTGCGGCTAGCGGGGGGAAGCACAGATACGCAGTATTTT. Translating it yields CASSLRLAGGSTDTQYF.

This clone was observed a handful of times. The rearrangement links TRBV10-2 to TRBJ2-7; TRBD1 matches 9 bases. The CDR3 is made up of 13 amino acids. Germline V gene lookup returns CDR1 WSHSY and CDR2 SAAADI. V was pared by 7 bases and J by 3 bases, with 4 bases of the junction left unmatched. DNA of the CDR3: TGCGCCAGCACGGGACAGGGAATCTACGAGCAGTACTTC. Amino acids: CASTGQGIYEQYF.

The chain joins TRBV30 to TRBJ2-4; the D gene is possibly TRBD2 (6 bases). Trimming cost V 4 bases and J 9 bases, with 13 bases left between them. The CDR3 is made up of 12 amino acids. CDR1 GTSNPN and CDR2 SVGIG come from the germline V gene (reference sequence). The CDR3 reads CAWNKGGIIQYF. CDR3 sequence (DNA): TGTGCCTGGAATAAAGGAGGGATCATTCAGTACTTC.

The V call is TRBV19, the J call TRBJ1-2; no reliable D call. V lost 6 bases, J lost 8 bases, and 10 bases lay in between. This CDR3 has 11 amino acids. From germline, CDR1 is LNHDA and CDR2 SQIVND (reference sequence). CDR3 DNA: TGTGCCAGTAGGGCAGTAACCGGCTACACCTTC. Its translation is CASRAVTGYTF.

The chain employs TRBV19 and TRBJ2-7, with 10 bases aligning to TRBD2. CDR3 length: 14 amino acids. Trimming removed 6 bases from V and 7 bases from J; junction bases left unmatched: 9. The germline V gene has CDR1 LNHDA and CDR2 SQIVND (reference sequence). CDR3 coding DNA: TGTGCCAGTAGACGTAGCGGGGGGACGAAAGAGCAGTACTTC. This translates into CASRRSGGTKEQYF.

The V call is TRBV6-5, the J call TRBJ1-2; D is perhaps TRBD1 (6 bases). The germline gives CDR1 MNHEY, CDR2 SVGAGI. CDR3 length equals 16 residues. V was clipped by 4 bases and J by 5 bases, with 20 bases between them. The CDR3 here is CASSFSSGGAHYGYTF. DNA of the CDR3: TGTGCCAGCAGTTTTTCCTCGGGGGGCGCCCATTATGGCTACACCTTC.

V usage is TRBV11-2 and J usage is TRBJ2-3, with 7 bases fitting TRBD1. V lost 5 bases, J lost 3 bases, and 11 bases stayed unmatched. This CDR3 region has 16 residues. The germline gives CDR1 SGHAT, CDR2 FQNNGV. The CDR3 reads CASSPRGGPRTDTQYF. For the CDR3, the DNA is TGTGCCAGCAGCCCCAGAGGGGGCCCTCGGACAGATACGCAGTATTTT. Using reference TRBV11-2 and TRBJ2-3 for the parts outside the CDR3, the full variable domain is EAGVAQSPRYKIIEKRQSVAFWCNPISGHATLYWYQQILGQGPKLLIQFQNNGVVDDSQLPKDRFSAERLKGVDSTLKIQPAKLEDSAVYLCASSPRGGPRTDTQYFGPGTRLTVL.

J is TRBJ2-5 and V is TRBV4-1; 11 bases agree with TRBD2. The CDR3 extends over 16 amino acids. J gave up 1 base and V 1 base, and 2 bases lay outside the gene matches. Looked up from germline, CDR1 is MGHRA and CDR2 is YSYEKL. In nucleotides, the CDR3 is TGCGCCAGCAGCCAAGTAGCGGGGGGGCCCCAAGAGACCCAGTACTTC. The encoded protein is CASSQVAGGPQETQYF.

This chain uses TRBV4-1 with TRBJ2-7; 7 bases are a match to TRBD2. The CDR3 runs 14 residues. Per germline, CDR1 MGHRA and CDR2 YSYEKL. V dropped 3 bases and J dropped 3; count of bases not matched to a gene: 5. The CDR3 loop reads CASSHPGTIYEQYF. Written as DNA, the CDR3 is TGCGCCAGCAGCCACCCCGGGACTATCTACGAGCAGTACTTC.

The V and J genes are TRBV29-1 and TRBJ1-2; tentatively, D is TRBD1 (6 bases). The CDR3 spans 15 residues. The ends were cut back, 6 bases at V and 2 bases at J, with 19 bases in the middle. CDR1 is SQVTM and CDR2 is ANQGSEA in the germline V gene. CDR3 protein: CSVLPPGGGNYGYTF. CDR3 coding DNA: TGCAGCGTGCTACCCCCCGGGGGGGGCAACTATGGCTACACCTTC.

CDR3 residues: CASSEAGGGELFF. The CDR3 nucleotides read TGTGCCAGCAGCGAGGCCGGGGGCGGGGAGCTGTTTTTT. The V call is TRBV9, the J call TRBJ2-2, with D maybe TRBD2 (6 bases). The CDR3 has 13 residues. Germline V gene data show CDR1 as SGDLS and CDR2 as YYNGEE. V was shortened by 3 bases and J by 7 bases, with 10 bases between the two germline ends.